This TCR beta chain is drawn from a study of blood T cell repertoires in COVID-19. Cohort 3 recovery required two negative PCRs, clearance, or symptom resolution. The protocol was immunoSEQ multiplex PCR, while the TCRdb copy is restricted to in-frame clones and leaves out a portion. Among 490,000 or so clones listed, approximately 90% were seen once. The clonotype comes from a woman aged 60-75 years who had recovered from COVID-19. Sequenced sample: PBMCs or T cells enriched from blood (not recorded which).

CDR3 sequence: CASSSPGQGPHGYTF. In DNA, the CDR3 is TGTGCCAGTAGTTCCCCGGGACAGGGACCCCATGGCTACACCTTC. This chain links TRBV19 with TRBJ1-2; 9 bases match TRBD1. V lost 5 bases to trimming and J lost 6 bases; unmatched junction nucleotides: 10. The germline V gene has CDR1 LNHDA and CDR2 SQIVND (reference sequence). This CDR3 contains 15 residues.